One and the same sample provided the 3 T cell receptor beta chains below, sequenced in a study of glioma-infiltrating T cells. TCR alpha and beta CDR3 regions were amplified from RNA using iRepertoire nested multiplex PCR. TCRdb re-called the multiplex PCR reads with MiXCR, one entry per CDR3 protein. The data show about 380,000 distinct CDR3 sequences, approximately 42% seen once. Sequencing was performed on glioma tissue, nonneoplastic brain tissue, or PBMCs (not recorded which). These receptors all come from a human donor with low-grade glioma or glioblastoma, undergoing nonglioma brain surgery, or in good health (not recorded which).

The chain links TRBV7-9 to TRBJ2-7; TRBD2 might be the D (5 bases). The CDR3 is 13 amino acids. Between the trimmed V and J ends, which lost 3 bases and 6 bases, there was a span of 12 bases. Germline V gene sequence: CDR1 SEHNR, CDR2 FQNEAQ (reference sequence). The DNA for the CDR3 is TGTGCCAGCAGCTTTTCTGGACTGCTCGAGCAGTACTTC. This gives the protein CASSFSGLLEQYF.

A word on this clonotype: This may stem from a read error, because a much larger clone lies one nucleotide away. The chain has TRBV20-1 and TRBJ1-1; D is ambiguous. The CDR3 has 13 residues. V lost 0 bases, J lost 6 bases, and 11 bases lay in between. CDR1 is DFQATT and CDR2 is SNEGSKA in the germline V gene (reference sequence). This chain's CDR3 is CSARDNPDAEAFF. CDR3 DNA: TGCAGTGCTAGAGATAATCCCGACGCTGAAGCTTTCTTT.

V and J are TRBV29-1 and TRBJ1-2; 7 bases fit TRBD1. The J segment lost 5 bases and the V segment lost 7 bases, leaving 13 bases of the junction unmatched. The V gene's germline CDR1 is SQVTM and CDR2 ANQGSEA. The CDR3 runs 14 residues. The CDR3 bases are TGCAGCGCTACAGGGGAGTCCATACGATATGGCTACACCTTC. It codes for CSATGESIRYGYTF.